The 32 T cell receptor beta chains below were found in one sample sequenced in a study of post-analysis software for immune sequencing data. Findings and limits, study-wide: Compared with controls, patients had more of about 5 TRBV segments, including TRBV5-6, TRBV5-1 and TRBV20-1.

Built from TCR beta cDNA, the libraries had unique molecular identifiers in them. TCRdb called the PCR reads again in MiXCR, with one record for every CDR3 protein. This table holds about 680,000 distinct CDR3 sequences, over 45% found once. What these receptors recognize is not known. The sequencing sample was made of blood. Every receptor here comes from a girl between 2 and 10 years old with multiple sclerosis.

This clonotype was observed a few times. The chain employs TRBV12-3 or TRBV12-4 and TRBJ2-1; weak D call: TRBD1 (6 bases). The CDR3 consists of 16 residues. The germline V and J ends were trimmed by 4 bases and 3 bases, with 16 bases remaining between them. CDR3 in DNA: TGTGCCAGCAGTTCCGTCGGGGACACAAGCTACAATGAGCAGTTCTTC. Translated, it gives CASSSVGDTSYNEQFF.

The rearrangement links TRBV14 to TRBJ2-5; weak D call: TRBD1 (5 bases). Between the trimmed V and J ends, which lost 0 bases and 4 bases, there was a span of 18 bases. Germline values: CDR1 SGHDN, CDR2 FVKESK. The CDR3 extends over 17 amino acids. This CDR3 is CASSQDGATALRETQYF. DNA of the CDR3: TGTGCCAGCAGCCAAGATGGGGCCACAGCCCTTCGAGAGACCCAGTACTTC.

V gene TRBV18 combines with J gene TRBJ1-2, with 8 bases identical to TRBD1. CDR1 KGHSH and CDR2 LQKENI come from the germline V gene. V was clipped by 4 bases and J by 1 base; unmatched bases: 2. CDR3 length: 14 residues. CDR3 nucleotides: TGTGCCAGCTCACGACAGGGGATTAACTATGGCTACACCTTC. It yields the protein CASSRQGINYGYTF. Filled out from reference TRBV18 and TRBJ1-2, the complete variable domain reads NAGVMQNPRHLVRRRGQEARLRCSPMKGHSHVYWYRQLPEEGLKFMVYLQKENIIDESGMPKERFSAEFPKEGPSILRIQQVVRGDSAAYFCASSRQGINYGYTFGSGTRLTVV.

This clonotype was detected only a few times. This CDR3 is CASSPRTSGRIGIQETQYF. The CDR3 nucleotides read TGTGCCAGCAGCCCGCGGACTAGCGGGAGGATTGGGATACAAGAGACCCAGTACTTC. The chain combines TRBV9 with TRBJ2-5; TRBD2 aligns across 14 bases. The V and J ends lost 4 bases and 2 bases, in that order; junction bases with no gene match: 13. Germline values: CDR1 SGDLS, CDR2 YYNGEE. The CDR3 runs to 19 residues.

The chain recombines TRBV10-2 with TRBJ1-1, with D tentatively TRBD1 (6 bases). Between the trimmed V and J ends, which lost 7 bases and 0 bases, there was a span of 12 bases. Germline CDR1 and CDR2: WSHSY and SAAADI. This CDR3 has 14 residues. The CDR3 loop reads CASNQRGMNTEAFF. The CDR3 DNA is TGCGCCAGCAACCAGAGGGGGATGAACACTGAAGCTTTCTTT.

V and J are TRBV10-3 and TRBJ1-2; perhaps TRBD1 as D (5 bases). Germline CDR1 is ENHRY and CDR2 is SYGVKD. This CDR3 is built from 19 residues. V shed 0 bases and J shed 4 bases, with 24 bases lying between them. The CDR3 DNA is TGTGCCATCAGTGAGTCATGGTTAACGACAGAAGATTTTAGCTATGGCTACACCTTC. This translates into CAISESWLTTEDFSYGYTF.

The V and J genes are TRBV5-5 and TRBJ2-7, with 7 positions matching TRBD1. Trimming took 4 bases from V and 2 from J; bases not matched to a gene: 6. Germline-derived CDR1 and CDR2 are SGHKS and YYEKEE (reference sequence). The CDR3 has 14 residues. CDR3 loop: CASSASGGPYEQYF. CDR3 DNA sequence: TGTGCCAGCAGCGCCTCAGGGGGACCCTACGAGCAGTACTTC.

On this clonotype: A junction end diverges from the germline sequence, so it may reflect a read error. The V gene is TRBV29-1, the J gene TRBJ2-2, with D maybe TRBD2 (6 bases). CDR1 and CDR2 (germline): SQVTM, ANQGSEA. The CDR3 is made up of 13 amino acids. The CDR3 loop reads CSAGTENTGERFF. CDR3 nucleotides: TGCAGCGCCGGGACTGAGAACACCGGGGAGCGGTTTTTT.

This chain's CDR3 is CASSQGSAYGYTF. The CDR3 bases are TGTGCCAGCAGCCAGGGCTCAGCCTATGGCTACACCTTC. The J gene is TRBJ1-2, the V gene TRBV5-6; possible D gene TRBD1, 5 bases. Trimming shortened V by 4 bases and J by 4 bases, and 11 bases separated the two germline ends. Per the germline V gene, CDR1 is SGHDT and CDR2 is YYEEEE. The CDR3 runs to 13 residues.

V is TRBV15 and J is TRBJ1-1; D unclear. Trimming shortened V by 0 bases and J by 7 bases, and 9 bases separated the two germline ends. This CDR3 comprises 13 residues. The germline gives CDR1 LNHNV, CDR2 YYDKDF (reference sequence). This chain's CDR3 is CATSRDPGLEAFF. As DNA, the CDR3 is TGTGCCACCAGCAGAGATCCCGGCCTTGAAGCTTTCTTT.

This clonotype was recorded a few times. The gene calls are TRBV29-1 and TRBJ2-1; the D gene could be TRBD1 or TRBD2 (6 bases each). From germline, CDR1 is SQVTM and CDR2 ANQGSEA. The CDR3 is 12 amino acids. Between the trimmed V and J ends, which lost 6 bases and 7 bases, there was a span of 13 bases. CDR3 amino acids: CSVGGRVNEQFF. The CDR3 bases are TGCAGCGTGGGGGGCAGGGTTAATGAGCAGTTCTTC.

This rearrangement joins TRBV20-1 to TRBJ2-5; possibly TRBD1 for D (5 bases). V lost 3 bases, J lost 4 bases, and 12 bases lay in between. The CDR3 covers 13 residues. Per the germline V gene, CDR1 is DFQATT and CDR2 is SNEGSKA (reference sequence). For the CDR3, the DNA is TGCAGTGCTAGCCCCAAGGGGCCAGAGACCCAGTACTTC. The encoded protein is CSASPKGPETQYF.

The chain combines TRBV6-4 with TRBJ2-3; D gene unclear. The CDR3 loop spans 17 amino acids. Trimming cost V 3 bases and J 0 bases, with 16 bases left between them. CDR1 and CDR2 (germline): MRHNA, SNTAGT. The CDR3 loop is CASSDRLDPTSTDTQYF. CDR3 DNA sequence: TGTGCCAGCAGTGATCGGCTCGACCCTACTAGCACAGATACGCAGTATTTT.

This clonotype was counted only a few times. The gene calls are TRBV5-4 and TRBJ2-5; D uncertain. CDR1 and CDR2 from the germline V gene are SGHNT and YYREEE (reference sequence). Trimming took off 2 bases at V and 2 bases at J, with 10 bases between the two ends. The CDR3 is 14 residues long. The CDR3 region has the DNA TGTGCCAGCAGCTTCCATGACGCACAAGAGACCCAGTACTTC. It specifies CASSFHDAQETQYF.

CDR3 region: CASSLDWNTYSYEQYF. The CDR3 nucleotides are TGCGCCAGCAGCTTGGATTGGAACACCTACTCCTACGAGCAGTACTTC. The rearrangement uses TRBV5-1 and TRBJ2-7; D is unresolved. The CDR3 totals 16 residues. Trimming stripped 0 bases from V and 0 bases from J, with 13 bases between. Germline CDR1 reads SGHRS; CDR2 reads YFSETQ.

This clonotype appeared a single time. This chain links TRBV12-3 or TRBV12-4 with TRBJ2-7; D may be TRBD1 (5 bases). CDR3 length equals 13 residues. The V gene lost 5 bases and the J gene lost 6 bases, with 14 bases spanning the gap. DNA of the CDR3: TGTGCCAGCAGTCTTGGCAGGGTCGGCGAGCAGTACTTC. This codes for CASSLGRVGEQYF.

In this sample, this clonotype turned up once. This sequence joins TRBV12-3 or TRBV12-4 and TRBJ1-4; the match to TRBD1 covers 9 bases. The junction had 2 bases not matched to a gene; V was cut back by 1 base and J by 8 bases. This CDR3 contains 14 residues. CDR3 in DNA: TGTGCCAGCAGTTTAGGGACAGGGGAGGAAAAACTGTTTTTT. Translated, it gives CASSLGTGEEKLFF.

The CDR3 DNA follows: TGCAGCGTCCGGGTACAGCACAAGTACTTC. Its translation: CSVRVQHKYF. The chain has TRBV29-1 and TRBJ2-5; D gene uncertain. V shed 6 bases and J shed 12 bases, with 14 bases lying between them. The CDR3 consists of 10 residues. Per germline, CDR1 SQVTM and CDR2 ANQGSEA.

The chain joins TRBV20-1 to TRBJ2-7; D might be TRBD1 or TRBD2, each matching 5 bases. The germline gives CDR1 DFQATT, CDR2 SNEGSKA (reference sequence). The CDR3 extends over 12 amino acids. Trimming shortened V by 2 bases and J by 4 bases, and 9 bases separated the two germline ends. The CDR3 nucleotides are TGCAGTGCTAGACGGGACGATTACGAGCAGTACTTC. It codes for CSARRDDYEQYF.

CDR3 sequence (DNA): TGTGCCAGCAGCGAGGGACGGGGCCTAATGGGCTACACCTTC. It specifies CASSEGRGLMGYTF. This chain links TRBV7-9 with TRBJ1-2, with a weak D call TRBD1 (5 bases). The germline CDR1 and CDR2 sequences are SEHNR and FQNEAQ (reference sequence). Trimming cost V 5 bases and J 8 bases, with 18 bases left between them. This CDR3 is built from 14 residues.

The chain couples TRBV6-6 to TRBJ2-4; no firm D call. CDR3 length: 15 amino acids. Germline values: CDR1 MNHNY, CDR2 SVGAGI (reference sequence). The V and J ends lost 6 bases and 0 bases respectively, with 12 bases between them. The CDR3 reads CASRPSRLAKNIQYF. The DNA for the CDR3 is TGTGCCAGCAGACCCAGTAGACTAGCCAAAAACATTCAGTACTTC.

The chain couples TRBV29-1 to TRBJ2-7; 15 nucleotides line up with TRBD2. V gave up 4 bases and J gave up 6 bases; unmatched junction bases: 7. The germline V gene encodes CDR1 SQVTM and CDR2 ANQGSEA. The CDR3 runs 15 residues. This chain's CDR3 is CSVGTSGRDSGEQYF. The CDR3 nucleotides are TGCAGCGTTGGGACTAGCGGGAGGGATAGCGGCGAGCAGTACTTC.

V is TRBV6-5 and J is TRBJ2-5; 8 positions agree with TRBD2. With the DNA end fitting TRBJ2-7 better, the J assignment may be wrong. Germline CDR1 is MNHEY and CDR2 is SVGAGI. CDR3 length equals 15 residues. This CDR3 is CASRTAGTSSYEQYF. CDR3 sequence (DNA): TGTGCCAGCAGAACCGCCGGGACTAGCTCCTACGAGCAGTACTTC.

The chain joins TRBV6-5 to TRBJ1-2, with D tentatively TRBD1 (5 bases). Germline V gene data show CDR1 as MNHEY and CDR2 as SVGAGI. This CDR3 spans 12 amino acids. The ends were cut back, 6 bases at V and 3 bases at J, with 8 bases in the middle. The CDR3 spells CASSAGYYGYTF. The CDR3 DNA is TGTGCCAGCAGCGCAGGGTACTATGGCTACACCTTC.

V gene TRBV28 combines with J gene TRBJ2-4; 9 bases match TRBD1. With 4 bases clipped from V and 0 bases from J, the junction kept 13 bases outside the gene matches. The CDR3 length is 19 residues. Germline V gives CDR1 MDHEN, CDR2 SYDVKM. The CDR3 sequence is CASSSAGTGISLAKNIQYF. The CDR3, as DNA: TGTGCCAGCAGTTCCGCCGGGACAGGGATCTCTCTAGCCAAAAACATTCAGTACTTC.

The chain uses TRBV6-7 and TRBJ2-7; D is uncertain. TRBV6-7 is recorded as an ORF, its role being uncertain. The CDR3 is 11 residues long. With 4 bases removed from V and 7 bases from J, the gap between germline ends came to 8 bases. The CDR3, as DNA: TGTGCCAGCAGTTCCCCCAGGGAGCAGTACTTC. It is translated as CASSSPREQYF.

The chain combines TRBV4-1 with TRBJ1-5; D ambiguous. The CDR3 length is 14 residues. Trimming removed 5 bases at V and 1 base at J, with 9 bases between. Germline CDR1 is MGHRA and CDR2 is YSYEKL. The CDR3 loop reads CASSMGRSNQPQHF. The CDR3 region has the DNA TGCGCCAGCAGCATGGGAAGAAGCAATCAGCCCCAGCATTTT.

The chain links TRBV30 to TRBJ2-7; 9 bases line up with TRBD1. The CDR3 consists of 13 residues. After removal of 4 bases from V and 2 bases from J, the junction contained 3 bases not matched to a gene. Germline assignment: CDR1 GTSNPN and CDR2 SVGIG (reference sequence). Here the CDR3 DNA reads TGTGCCTGGACGGGACAGGGAACCTACGAGCAGTACTTC. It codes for CAWTGQGTYEQYF.

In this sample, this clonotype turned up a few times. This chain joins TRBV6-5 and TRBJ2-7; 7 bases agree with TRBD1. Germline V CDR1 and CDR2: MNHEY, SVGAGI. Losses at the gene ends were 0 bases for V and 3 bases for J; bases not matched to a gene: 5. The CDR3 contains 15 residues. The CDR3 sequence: CASSYSRGQNYEQYF. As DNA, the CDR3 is TGTGCCAGCAGTTACTCGAGGGGACAGAACTACGAGCAGTACTTC.

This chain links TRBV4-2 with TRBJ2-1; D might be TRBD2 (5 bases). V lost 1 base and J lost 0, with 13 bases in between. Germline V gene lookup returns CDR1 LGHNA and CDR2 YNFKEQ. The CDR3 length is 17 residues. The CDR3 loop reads CASSQVSNGVSYNEQFF. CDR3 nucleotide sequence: TGTGCCAGCAGCCAAGTTAGTAACGGGGTCTCCTACAATGAGCAGTTCTTC.

The CDR3 loop reads CASGHLNTEAFF. The CDR3 DNA is TGTGCCAGTGGACATTTGAACACTGAAGCTTTCTTT. This sequence joins TRBV7-2 and TRBJ1-1; TRBD1 is a possible D gene (5 bases). CDR3 length equals 12 residues. Germline V gene data show CDR1 as SGHTA and CDR2 as FQGNSA. The V end lost 9 bases, the J end lost 0 bases, and 8 bases lay between the germline ends. Combining the CDR3 with reference TRBV7-2 and TRBJ1-1 gives the whole variable domain GAGVSQSPSNKVTEKGKDVELRCDPISGHTALYWYRQSLGQGLEFLIYFQGNSAPDKSGLPSDRFSAERTGGSVSTLTIQRTQQEDSAVYLCASGHLNTEAFFGQGTRLTVV.

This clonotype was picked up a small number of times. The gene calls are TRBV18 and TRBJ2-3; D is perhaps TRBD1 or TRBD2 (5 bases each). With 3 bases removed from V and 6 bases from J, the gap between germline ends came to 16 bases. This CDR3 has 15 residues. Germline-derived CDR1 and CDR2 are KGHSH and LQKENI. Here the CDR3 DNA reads TGTGCCAGCTCACCTCAGGGAGATCAGAGGGATACGCAGTATTTT. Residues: CASSPQGDQRDTQYF.